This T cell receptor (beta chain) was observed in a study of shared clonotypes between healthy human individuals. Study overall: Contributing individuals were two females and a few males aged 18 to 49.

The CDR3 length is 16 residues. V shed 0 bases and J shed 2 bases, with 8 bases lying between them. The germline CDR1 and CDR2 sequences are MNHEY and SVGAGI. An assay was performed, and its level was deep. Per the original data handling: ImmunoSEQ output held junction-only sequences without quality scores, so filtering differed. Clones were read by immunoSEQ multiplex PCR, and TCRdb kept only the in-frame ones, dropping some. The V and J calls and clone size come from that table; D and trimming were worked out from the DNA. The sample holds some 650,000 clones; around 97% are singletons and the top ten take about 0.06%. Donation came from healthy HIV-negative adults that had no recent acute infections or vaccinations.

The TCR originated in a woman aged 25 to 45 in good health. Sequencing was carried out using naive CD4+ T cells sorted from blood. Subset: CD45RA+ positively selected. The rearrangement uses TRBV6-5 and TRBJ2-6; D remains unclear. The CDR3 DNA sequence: TGTGCCAGCAGTTACTCGACGGGTACTGGGGCCAACGTCCTGACTTTC. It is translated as CASSYSTGTGANVLTF.